This T cell receptor beta chain was recovered during a study of T cell responses to AZD1222 COVID-19 vaccine. Study results and caveats: A mostly white British donor set with more females was recruited, and clonal diversity was possibly underestimated. It was only 6 or 7 AZD1222 recipients who were seropositive at baseline.

Remarks on this clone: Its specificity is unknown.

This CDR3 has 14 amino acids. The V gene end was trimmed by 6 bases and the J gene end by 11 bases; junction bases not matched to a gene: 15. The germline V gene has CDR1 MNHNY and CDR2 SVGAGI (reference sequence). Libraries were prepared by immunoSEQ multiplex PCR; TCRdb keeps only in-frame clonotypes and omits some of them. The table lists fewer than 250,000 clones, 92% of them singletons. The chain combines TRBV6-6 with TRBJ2-7; 8 positions agree with TRBD1. The material was peripheral blood, obtained on day 0 of AZD1222 vaccination. The receptor was isolated from an adult in good health. The CDR3 here is CASREPGTGPMEYF. In DNA, the CDR3 is TGTGCCAGCAGAGAACCGGGGACAGGCCCCATGGAGTACTTC.